These 22 T cell receptor beta chains originate from one sample sequenced in a study of PD-1 blockade in classical Hodgkin lymphoma. The protocol was immunoSEQ multiplex PCR, while the TCRdb copy is restricted to in-frame clones and leaves out a portion. The table has approximately 49,000 clones, 70% to 80% seen once. Time point meaning: cycle 4 day 1 (C4D1), after 5 to 7 weeks of nivolumab. Each patient experienced a relapse that followed autologous stem cell transplantation, and brentuximab vedotin exposure varied. Specimen: peripheral blood mononuclear cells (PBMCs), collected before the fourth cycle of nivolumab. The origin of the receptors is a human donor with classical Hodgkin lymphoma.

The genes are TRBV7-8 and TRBJ1-1; D is undetermined. The CDR3 consists of 11 residues. Trimming shortened V by 1 base and J by 8 bases, and 5 bases separated the two germline ends. Germline CDR1 SGHVS, CDR2 FQNEAQ. The CDR3 protein is CASSLEGEAFF. In DNA form, the CDR3 reads TGTGCCAGCAGCTTAGAAGGGGAAGCTTTCTTT.

The V call is TRBV5-4, the J call TRBJ2-7; 8 nucleotides align to TRBD1. From germline, CDR1 is SGHNT and CDR2 YYREEE (reference sequence). V was clipped by 4 bases and J by 3 bases; unmatched bases: 3. This CDR3 spans 13 amino acids. The DNA for the CDR3 is TGTGCCAGCAGCCGGACAGGGAGCTACGAGCAGTACTTC. This encodes CASSRTGSYEQYF.

Only one count was recorded for this clone. The rearrangement joins TRBV27 to TRBJ2-3, with 11 bases lining up with TRBD2. Germline V lookup: CDR1 MNHEY, CDR2 SMNVEV (reference sequence). The CDR3 runs 15 residues. The J segment lost 1 base and the V segment lost 3 bases, leaving 0 bases of the junction unmatched. The CDR3 DNA reads TGTGCCAGCAGTTTGACTAGCGGGGGCACAGATACGCAGTATTTT. It specifies CASSLTSGGTDTQYF.

This chain joins TRBV14 and TRBJ1-4; D is perhaps TRBD1 (5 bases). In germline, CDR1 is SGHDN, CDR2 FVKESK. The V end was cut by 2 bases, the J end by 8 bases, with 18 bases between. The CDR3 has 16 residues. CDR3 bases: TGTGCCAGCAGCCAACTGGGGGACCTAACTGGGGAAAAACTGTTTTTT. It is translated as CASSQLGDLTGEKLFF.

The gene calls are TRBV20-1 and TRBJ2-5, with no clear D. The germline V gene encodes CDR1 DFQATT and CDR2 SNEGSKA (reference sequence). The CDR3 consists of 10 residues. V lost 3 bases to trimming and J lost 8 bases, with 7 bases between them. The CDR3, as DNA: TGCAGTGCTAGGCGCGGTACCCAGTACTTC. Its protein is CSARRGTQYF.

This clone appeared a single time. Because the CDR3's place on the DNA is in doubt, the DNA is left out and the CDR3 is given as listed by TCRdb. The chain is built from TRBV7-9 and TRBJ2-2; the D call in the table, TRBD1, was not verified against the DNA. The CDR3 extends over 18 residues, inclusive of both ends. The germline V gene has CDR1 SEHNR and CDR2 FQNEAQ (reference sequence). The CDR3 loop is CASSSQGTGRLRAGELFF.

The chain couples TRBV4-1 to TRBJ1-1; D gene unclear. This CDR3 contains 13 residues. The germline gives CDR1 MGHRA, CDR2 YSYEKL. The V gene lost 4 bases and the J gene lost 0 bases, with 6 bases spanning the gap. DNA of the CDR3: TGCGCCAGCAGCCCTAGGGTGAACACTGAAGCTTTCTTT. Translated: CASSPRVNTEAFF.

This chain connects TRBV13 to TRBJ1-1, with no clear D. V was clipped by 5 bases and J by 2 bases, with 9 bases between them. The CDR3 runs to 13 residues. Germline values: CDR1 PRHDT, CDR2 FYEKMQ (reference sequence). The CDR3 region is CASSPTLNTEAFF. CDR3 sequence (DNA): TGTGCCAGCAGCCCAACACTAAACACTGAAGCTTTCTTT.

The chain has TRBV29-1 and TRBJ1-2; D unclear. Trimming left V 7 bases short and J 6 bases short, with 18 bases between. The CDR3 spans 13 residues. Germline V gene data show CDR1 as SQVTM and CDR2 as ANQGSEA. CDR3 in DNA: TGCAGCGCGAAACTTATGGCTCCCAATGGCTACACCTTC. Encoded protein: CSAKLMAPNGYTF.

This clone has only a few counts. The V gene is TRBV2, the J gene TRBJ2-2; 12 bases fit TRBD2. Unmatched junction bases numbered 12, after V lost 4 bases and J lost 3 bases. Germline CDR1 is SNHLY and CDR2 is FYNNEI. The CDR3 loop spans 19 amino acids. CDR3 protein: CASSAPRTSGKGYTGELFF. CDR3 nucleotide sequence: TGTGCCAGCAGTGCTCCACGGACTAGCGGGAAGGGTTACACCGGGGAGCTGTTTTTT.

The V and J genes are TRBV5-1 and TRBJ1-1; 7 nucleotides align to TRBD1. The CDR3 is made up of 13 amino acids. The J segment lost 8 bases and the V segment lost 0 bases, leaving 4 bases of the junction unmatched. CDR1 is SGHRS, CDR2 YFSETQ, per germline. DNA for the CDR3: TGCGCCAGCAGCTTGGCAGGGGGATCCGAAGCTTTCTTT. It specifies CASSLAGGSEAFF.

The chain links TRBV4-1 to TRBJ1-2; no clear D. V was shortened by 6 bases and J by 8 bases, with 16 bases between the two germline ends. CDR3 length: 13 amino acids. The V gene's germline CDR1 is MGHRA and CDR2 YSYEKL. CDR3 sequence: CASSQQSGEGYTF. The CDR3 region has the DNA TGCGCCAGCAGTCAGCAGAGTGGTGAGGGCTACACCTTC.

This chain connects TRBV5-6 to TRBJ2-7, with D possibly matching TRBD2 (5 bases). CDR3 size: 13 residues. The germline V gene encodes CDR1 SGHDT and CDR2 YYEEEE. V lost 5 bases and J 1 base, leaving 10 bases between the germline ends. CDR3 protein: CASSFGESYEQYF. The CDR3 nucleotides are TGTGCCAGCAGTTTCGGGGAATCCTACGAGCAGTACTTC. Variable domain in full (rest from reference TRBV5-6 and TRBJ2-7): DAGVTQSPTHLIKTRGQQVTLRCSPKSGHDTVSWYQQALGQGPQFIFQYYEEEERQRGNFPDRFSGHQFPNYSSELNVNALLLGDSALYLCASSFGESYEQYFGPGTRLTVT.

J is TRBJ1-2 and V is TRBV21-1. TRBV21-1 counts as a pseudogene. This CDR3 comprises 14 residues. Here the CDR3 reads CASSIQWGNYGYTF. CDR3 DNA sequence: TGTGCCAGCAGCATTCAGTGGGGTAACTATGGCTACACCTTC.

The V gene is TRBV7-9, the J gene TRBJ1-1, with TRBD1 matching over 7 bases. This CDR3 has 13 residues. The junction had 5 bases not matched to a gene; V was cut back by 6 bases and J by 4 bases. The germline V gene has CDR1 SEHNR and CDR2 FQNEAQ (reference sequence). Here the CDR3 reads CASSQQGFTEAFF. The CDR3, as DNA: TGTGCCAGCAGTCAACAGGGGTTCACTGAAGCTTTCTTT.

V and J are TRBV5-1 and TRBJ2-1; D not certain. With 0 bases removed from V and 5 bases from J, the gap between germline ends came to 9 bases. The CDR3 sequence is 14 residues long. Germline values: CDR1 SGHRS, CDR2 YFSETQ. DNA of the CDR3: TGCGCCAGCAGCTTGGCCAGTCAGGACAATGAGCAGTTCTTC. Encoded protein: CASSLASQDNEQFF. Filled out from reference TRBV5-1 and TRBJ2-1, the complete variable domain reads KAGVTQTPRYLIKTRGQQVTLSCSPISGHRSVSWYQQTPGQGLQFLFEYFSETQRNKGNFPGRFSGRQFSNSRSEMNVSTLELGDSALYLCASSLASQDNEQFFGPGTRLTVL.

The V and J genes are TRBV27 and TRBJ1-4; D is possibly TRBD1 (5 bases). The germline V and J ends were trimmed by 5 bases and 15 bases, with 22 bases remaining between them. The CDR3 runs 14 residues. Germline V gene data show CDR1 as MNHEY and CDR2 as SMNVEV (reference sequence). The CDR3 DNA follows: TGTGCCAGCAGTCCAACTATGGGACCGCTGTTATTGTTTTTT. Its translation: CASSPTMGPLLLFF.

V gene TRBV9 combines with J gene TRBJ1-2; D ambiguous. V was shortened by 4 bases and J by 5 bases, with 18 bases between the two germline ends. The germline gives CDR1 SGDLS, CDR2 YYNGEE. CDR3 length: 15 amino acids. The CDR3 loop reads CASSPGGLSGYGYTF. The CDR3 nucleotides are TGTGCCAGCAGCCCTGGAGGATTGAGTGGGTATGGCTACACCTTC. The complete variable domain, with remaining parts taken from reference TRBV9 and TRBJ1-2, reads DSGVTQTPKHLITATGQRVTLRCSPRSGDLSVYWYQQSLDQGLQFLIQYYNGEERAKGNILERFSAQQFPDLHSELNLSSLELGDSALYFCASSPGGLSGYGYTFGSGTRLTVV.

V is TRBV4-3 and J is TRBJ1-2, with D possibly being TRBD1 (5 bases). The V end was cut by 1 base, the J end by 4 bases, with 10 bases between. The CDR3 sequence is 14 residues long. Germline V lookup: CDR1 LGHNA, CDR2 YSLEER. CDR3 protein: CASSQVKGVYGYTF. The CDR3 DNA reads TGCGCCAGCAGCCAAGTGAAAGGGGTCTATGGCTACACCTTC.

The V gene is TRBV19, the J gene TRBJ1-2, with unresolved D. The CDR3 has 15 amino acids. Germline V lookup: CDR1 LNHDA, CDR2 SQIVND (reference sequence). V shed 5 bases and J shed 0 bases, with 13 bases lying between them. DNA for the CDR3: TGTGCCAGTAGTCCCTCGTTTGCAACTAACTATGGCTACACCTTC. It is translated as CASSPSFATNYGYTF.

The genes are TRBV27 and TRBJ2-1; TRBD2 might be the D (5 bases). Germline V CDR1 and CDR2: MNHEY, SMNVEV (reference sequence). This CDR3 is 15 amino acids long. The V and J ends lost 3 bases and 8 bases respectively, with 17 bases between them. CDR3 residues: CASSLGSLTIDEQFF. The CDR3 nucleotides read TGTGCCAGCAGTTTGGGGAGTCTCACCATAGATGAGCAGTTCTTC.

The rearrangement uses TRBV28 and TRBJ1-4; D is possibly TRBD1 (5 bases). Germline values: CDR1 MDHEN, CDR2 SYDVKM. This CDR3 is 14 amino acids long. Trimming took 4 bases from V and 5 from J, leaving 11 bases between them. CDR3 in amino acids: CASSWVWGNEKLFF. The CDR3 DNA reads TGTGCCAGCAGTTGGGTCTGGGGCAATGAAAAACTGTTTTTT.